The 27 T cell receptor beta chains reported below all come from one sample, sequenced in a study of blood T cell repertoires in COVID-19. Here immunoSEQ multiplex PCR was the method, and the copy in TCRdb shows in-frame clones only, minus some. The sample shows around 320,000 clones, 65% to 90% of them seen only once. Sequenced input: peripheral blood. The receptor source for this set is a human donor in a cohort sampled during active COVID-19.

The rearrangement uses TRBV7-3 and TRBJ2-7; 8 nucleotides agree with TRBD1. This CDR3 is built from 15 residues. Per germline, CDR1 SGHTA and CDR2 FQGTGA. V was clipped by 1 base and J by 0 bases; unmatched bases: 2. Here the CDR3 DNA reads TGTGCCAGCAGCTTAAAGACAGGGGCCTCCTACGAGCAGTACTTC. Amino acids: CASSLKTGASYEQYF.

The chain links TRBV6-6 to TRBJ2-2; D call uncertain. The CDR3 loop spans 11 amino acids. From germline, CDR1 is MNHNY and CDR2 SVGAGI (reference sequence). V lost 7 bases, J lost 5 bases, and 5 bases lay in between. CDR3 DNA sequence: TGTGCCAGCACGTTAACCGGGGAGCTGTTTTTT. Protein: CASTLTGELFF.

The V gene is TRBV29-1, the J gene TRBJ1-5; the match to TRBD1 covers 7 bases. CDR3 length: 16 amino acids. Germline V gives CDR1 SQVTM, CDR2 ANQGSEA. Trimming cost V 5 bases and J 1 base; bases outside gene matches: 11. The CDR3 spells CSVLSSGTESNQPQHF. The CDR3 coding sequence is TGCAGCGTTCTTTCCTCCGGGACAGAAAGCAATCAGCCCCAGCATTTT.

J is TRBJ1-1 and V is TRBV7-3, with D perhaps matching TRBD1 (6 bases). Germline V gives CDR1 SGHTA, CDR2 FQGTGA. With 8 bases removed from V and 6 bases from J, the gap between germline ends came to 16 bases. The CDR3 is made up of 13 amino acids. The CDR3: CASAAGAGAEAFF. CDR3 coding DNA: TGTGCCAGCGCGGCGGGGGCTGGGGCTGAAGCTTTCTTT.

This clone was seen only once. The chain joins TRBV12-3 or TRBV12-4 to TRBJ1-2, with D perhaps matching TRBD1 (6 bases). CDR3 length: 11 residues. V dropped 7 bases and J dropped 5 bases, with 8 bases sitting between them. CDR3 amino acids: CASTTGYGYTF. For the CDR3, the DNA is TGTGCCAGCACCACAGGGTATGGCTACACCTTC.

The chain employs TRBV30 and TRBJ2-7; D possibly corresponds to TRBD2 (6 bases). Deletions cut 2 bases from V and 3 bases from J, with 8 bases between. The V gene's germline CDR1 is GTSNPN and CDR2 SVGIG (reference sequence). The CDR3 has 12 amino acids. The chain's CDR3 is CAWSLGGYEQYF. CDR3 DNA sequence: TGTGCCTGGAGTCTGGGAGGCTACGAGCAGTACTTC.

The rearrangement uses TRBV5-6 and TRBJ1-1; D gene ambiguous. The CDR3 has 14 residues. With 4 bases removed from V and 2 bases from J, the gap between germline ends came to 12 bases. In germline, CDR1 is SGHDT, CDR2 YYEEEE. The CDR3 DNA follows: TGTGCCAGCAGCCCAGCGGGCGTAAACACTGAAGCTTTCTTT. This translates into CASSPAGVNTEAFF.

This clone appeared a single time. The genes are TRBV7-9 and TRBJ1-5; 10 bases agree with TRBD1. The CDR3 totals 17 residues. Unmatched junction bases numbered 16, after V lost 5 bases and J lost 9 bases. The germline CDR1 and CDR2 sequences are SEHNR and FQNEAQ (reference sequence). CDR3 DNA sequence: TGTGCCAGCAGCAAGCTTACCGGGACAGGGGTGGTGGGGCCCCAGCATTTT. Protein: CASSKLTGTGVVGPQHF. Full variable domain (remainder filled in from reference TRBV7-9 and TRBJ1-5): DTGVSQNPRHKITKRGQNVTFRCDPISEHNRLYWYRQTLGQGPEFLTYFQNEAQLEKSRLLSDRFSAERPKGSFSTLEIQRTEQGDSAMYLCASSKLTGTGVVGPQHFGDGTRLSIL.

This clone was counted between two and nine times. This rearrangement joins TRBV12-3 or TRBV12-4 to TRBJ1-5; D possibly corresponds to TRBD1 (5 bases). V lost 6 bases to trimming and J lost 4 bases, with 10 bases between them. The CDR3 totals 13 residues. DNA for the CDR3: TGTGCCAGCAGGACAGACCTGAATCAGCCCCAGCATTTT. Its protein product is CASRTDLNQPQHF.

V usage is TRBV11-2 and J usage is TRBJ1-1, with a tentative D call TRBD1 (5 bases). Germline V gene sequence: CDR1 SGHAT, CDR2 FQNNGV. V was shortened by 4 bases and J by 5 bases, with 14 bases between the two germline ends. The CDR3 extends over 14 amino acids. The CDR3 DNA sequence: TGTGCCAGCAGCTACACCGGGGGGGGTACTGAAGCTTTCTTT. Translation: CASSYTGGGTEAFF.

V and J are TRBV27 and TRBJ2-3, with 11 nucleotides matching TRBD2. CDR3 length: 15 amino acids. Germline V gene sequence: CDR1 MNHEY, CDR2 SMNVEV (reference sequence). V dropped 7 bases and J dropped 4; count of bases not matched to a gene: 7. CDR3 sequence (DNA): TGTGCCAGCACTTTTAGCGGGGGGGACGCAGATACGCAGTATTTT. This codes for CASTFSGGDADTQYF.

J is TRBJ1-2 and V is TRBV18; tentative D call: TRBD1 (6 bases). Germline values: CDR1 KGHSH, CDR2 LQKENI. The CDR3 length is 15 residues. V was pared by 6 bases and J by 2 bases, with 16 bases between. CDR3 bases: TGTGCCAGCTCTCCAACACCAACAGGGAACTATGGCTACACCTTC. It is translated as CASSPTPTGNYGYTF.

DNA for the CDR3: TGTGCCAGCAGCATCGGGACAGGGGGGTACGAGCAGTACTTC. Protein product: CASSIGTGGYEQYF. This chain uses TRBV5-5 with TRBJ2-7, with TRBD1 matching 11 bases. The germline CDR1 and CDR2 sequences are SGHKS and YYEKEE (reference sequence). This CDR3 region has 14 residues. J gave up 4 bases and V 4 bases, and 4 bases lay outside the gene matches.

The chain carries TRBV5-1 and TRBJ2-1; TRBD2 is a possible D gene (6 bases). The germline V gene has CDR1 SGHRS and CDR2 YFSETQ. Trimming pared 2 bases from V and 8 bases from J, leaving 14 bases between. The CDR3 is 14 residues long. CDR3 loop: CASSFRGGTYEQFF. CDR3 sequence (DNA): TGCGCCAGCAGCTTTCGGGGAGGAACCTATGAGCAGTTCTTC.

The J gene is TRBJ1-6, the V gene TRBV6-5; TRBD1 agrees at 8 bases. Germline loops: CDR1 MNHEY, CDR2 SVGAGI. CDR3 length: 15 amino acids. J gave up 5 bases and V 6 bases, and 6 bases lay outside the gene matches. The CDR3 loop is CASSPDRVNNSPLHF. CDR3 nucleotide sequence: TGTGCCAGCAGCCCGGACAGGGTCAATAATTCACCCCTCCACTTT.

This chain joins TRBV24-1 and TRBJ1-2; the D is unclear. Germline CDR1 and CDR2: KGHDR and SFDVKD. There are 14 residues in the CDR3. Trimming pared 4 bases from V and 7 bases from J, leaving 15 bases between. CDR3 in DNA: TGTGCCACCAGTGACCTGGAGAAGGGAGGTGGCTACACCTTC. Its translation: CATSDLEKGGGYTF.

V is TRBV6-5 and J is TRBJ2-1; the D gene is possibly TRBD2 (5 bases). This CDR3 is 13 amino acids long. Per germline, CDR1 MNHEY and CDR2 SVGAGI. V lost 5 bases and J 5 bases, leaving 10 bases between the germline ends. CDR3 in amino acids: CASSLQRHNEQFF. The CDR3 DNA sequence: TGTGCCAGCAGTCTCCAGCGGCACAATGAGCAGTTCTTC.

The chain has TRBV7-8 and TRBJ1-2; TRBD1 might be the D (5 bases). Germline loops: CDR1 SGHVS, CDR2 FQNEAQ. The ends were cut back, 5 bases at V and 2 bases at J, with 9 bases in the middle. This CDR3 has 13 amino acids. The CDR3 here is CASSQTANYGYTF. CDR3 nucleotides: TGTGCCAGCAGCCAGACAGCAAACTATGGCTACACCTTC. Supplemented by reference TRBV7-8 and TRBJ1-2, the full variable domain reads GAGVSQSPRYKVAKRGQDVALRCDPISGHVSLFWYQQALGQGPEFLTYFQNEAQLDKSGLPSDRFFAERPEGSVSTLKIQRTQQEDSAVYLCASSQTANYGYTFGSGTRLTVV.

This clone came up once. The chain carries TRBV9 and TRBJ2-3; D remains ambiguous. CDR1 and CDR2 from the germline V gene are SGDLS and YYNGEE. Trimming took off 0 bases at V and 2 bases at J, with 25 bases between the two ends. This CDR3 comprises 20 residues. CDR3 residues: CASSVGGLNFGGPITDTQYF. The CDR3 DNA sequence: TGTGCCAGCAGCGTAGGTGGTCTAAATTTTGGCGGTCCCATCACAGATACGCAGTATTTT. The full variable domain, its missing parts supplied by reference TRBV9 and TRBJ2-3, is DSGVTQTPKHLITATGQRVTLRCSPRSGDLSVYWYQQSLDQGLQFLIQYYNGEERAKGNILERFSAQQFPDLHSELNLSSLELGDSALYFCASSVGGLNFGGPITDTQYFGPGTRLTVL.

The chain has TRBV18 and TRBJ1-2; maybe TRBD1 (5 bases). Trimming left V 6 bases short and J 8 bases short, with 16 bases between. Germline assignment: CDR1 KGHSH and CDR2 LQKENI. This CDR3 is built from 13 residues. The CDR3 reads CASSAGLSAGYTF. DNA for the CDR3: TGTGCCAGCTCTGCGGGACTTTCGGCCGGCTACACCTTC. The variable domain in full, with the rest retrieved from reference TRBV18 and TRBJ1-2, is NAGVMQNPRHLVRRRGQEARLRCSPMKGHSHVYWYRQLPEEGLKFMVYLQKENIIDESGMPKERFSAEFPKEGPSILRIQQVVRGDSAAYFCASSAGLSAGYTFGSGTRLTVV.

The gene calls are TRBV4-2 and TRBJ1-4; TRBD1 agrees at 8 bases. The germline V gene has CDR1 LGHNA and CDR2 YNFKEQ. Trimming removed 0 bases from V and 8 bases from J; junction bases left unmatched: 11. This CDR3 region has 17 residues. For the CDR3, the DNA is TGTGCCAGCAGCCAAGATCCAGGGGGCGCGAGAATGGAAAAACTGTTTTTT. Amino acid sequence: CASSQDPGGARMEKLFF.

The chain employs TRBV2 and TRBJ1-3; 9 bases align to TRBD1. Germline V gives CDR1 SNHLY, CDR2 FYNNEI. The CDR3 loop spans 14 amino acids. The CDR3 bases are TGTGCATGCCGACAGGGGGGTCGTGGAAACACCATATATTTT. Its translation is CACRQGGRGNTIYF. Complete variable domain (other parts from reference TRBV2 and TRBJ1-3): EPEVTQTPSHQVTQMGQEVILRCVPISNHLYFYWYRQILGQKVEFLVSFYNNEISEKSEIFDDQFSVERPDGSNFTLKIRSTKLEDSAMYFCACRQGGRGNTIYFGEGSWLTVV.

V is TRBV14 and J is TRBJ1-1; 7 bases map to TRBD1. The CDR3 consists of 16 residues. Germline CDR1 SGHDN, CDR2 FVKESK. V trimming: 4 bases; J trimming: 0 bases; junction bases outside the gene matches: 8. Here the CDR3 reads CASSLQTGELNTEAFF. The CDR3 DNA is TGTGCCAGCAGCCTTCAAACAGGGGAACTGAACACTGAAGCTTTCTTT.

The rearrangement uses TRBV11-2 and TRBJ2-1, with TRBD1 as a possible D gene (7 bases). V lost 5 bases and J lost 4, with 18 bases in between. This CDR3 spans 16 amino acids. CDR1 is SGHAT and CDR2 is FQNNGV in the germline V gene. The CDR3 loop reads CASSPRQGGFYNEQFF. The CDR3, as DNA: TGTGCCAGCAGCCCTCGCCAGGGGGGTTTTTACAATGAGCAGTTCTTC.

The chain joins TRBV28 to TRBJ2-2; TRBD2 agrees at 10 bases. Germline V lookup: CDR1 MDHEN, CDR2 SYDVKM. This CDR3 has 15 residues. V shed 6 bases and J 5 bases; nucleotides not matched to a gene: 6. The CDR3 DNA reads as TGTGCCAGCAGACCTAGCGGGGGAGGGACCGGGGAGCTGTTTTTT. It encodes CASRPSGGGTGELFF.

This clone was found a few times. This CDR3 is CATSDRTSGEYEQYF. The CDR3 nucleotides are TGTGCCACCAGTGACAGGACTAGCGGGGAATACGAGCAGTACTTC. The chain links TRBV24-1 to TRBJ2-7; 12 bases are shared with TRBD2. The CDR3 extends over 15 amino acids. Germline lookup yields CDR1 KGHDR and CDR2 SFDVKD. Trimming cost V 4 bases and J 4 bases; bases outside gene matches: 4.

The chain couples TRBV5-1 to TRBJ2-5; perhaps TRBD1 as D (6 bases). This CDR3 is 11 amino acids long. The germline CDR1 and CDR2 sequences are SGHRS and YFSETQ. The DNA for the CDR3 is TGCAACATGGGGGCGGAGGAGACCCAGTACTTC. This translates into CNMGAEETQYF.